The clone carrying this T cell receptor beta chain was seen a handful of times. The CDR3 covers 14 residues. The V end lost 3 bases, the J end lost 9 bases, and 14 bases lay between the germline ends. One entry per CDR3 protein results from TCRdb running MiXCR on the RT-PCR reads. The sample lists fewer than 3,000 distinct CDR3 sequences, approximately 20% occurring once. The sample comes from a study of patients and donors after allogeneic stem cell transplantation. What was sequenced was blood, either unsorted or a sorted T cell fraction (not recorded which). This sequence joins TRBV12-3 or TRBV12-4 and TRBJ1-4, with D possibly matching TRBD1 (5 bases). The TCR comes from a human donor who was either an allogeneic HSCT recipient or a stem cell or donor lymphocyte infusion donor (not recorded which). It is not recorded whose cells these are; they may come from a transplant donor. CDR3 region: CASSFGGGRKKLFF. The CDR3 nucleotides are TGTGCCAGCAGTTTCGGGGGAGGGAGAAAAAAACTGTTTTTT.